Below, one TCR beta chain is given with its context. The antigen remains undetermined. TCR beta libraries were built with iRepertoire HTBI primers and Arm-PCR of CDR3 regions. TCRdb re-analysed the multiplex PCR reads in MiXCR, keeping a single row per CDR3 protein. The sample has roughly 420,000 distinct CDR3 sequences, 12% to 15% seen once. The data were taken from a study of regulatory T cells in long-lasting Graves disease. Time point reported: newly diagnosed GD, antithyroid drugs for less than 3 months. The TCR library was made from RNA that had been extracted from PBMCs in TRIzol. Diagnosis followed American Thyroid Association guidelines for Graves' disease. EDTA tubes were used for drawing approximately 9 milliliters of peripheral blood. The CDR3 length is 15 residues. Germline CDR1 is MNHNS and CDR2 is SASEGT. The germline V and J ends were trimmed by 7 bases and 2 bases, with 15 bases remaining between them.

Findings of the study overall: Gene preferences differed: TRBV28, TRBJ1-2, TRBJ2-5 in persistent cases. Persistent patients shared 2,500 to 3,000 public clonotypes among themselves. Newly diagnosed patients shared fewer, at under 1,000.

This sample was shared with a second study, whose subject was T cells in Graves' hyperthyroidism and ophthalmopathy.

The rearrangement uses TRBV6-1 and TRBJ2-1, with a weak D call TRBD2 (5 bases). The sequence came from a woman aged 45-60 years with Graves disease. The source was peripheral blood mononuclear cells (PBMCs), collected at new diagnosis, from a patient treated with antithyroid drugs. The CDR3 DNA reads TGTGCCAGCACGAGGGTCCGGGAACCCTACAATGAGCAGTTCTTC. Protein sequence: CASTRVREPYNEQFF.